The following is a T cell receptor (beta chain) sequence with its context. Its antigen target is currently unknown. No clone much larger than this one lies a single base away; base qualities are absent. This record belongs to a study of OX40 agonist ivuxolimab in advanced cancers. About the study as a whole: Ivuxolimab, which targeted the costimulatory receptor OX40 (CD134), was an agonistic, fully human IgG2 monoclonal antibody. Intravenous ivuxolimab was administered to patients every 2 weeks at six dose levels: 0.01, 0.1, 0.3, 1.5, 3 and 10 mg/kg. Among the roughly 50 dose-escalation patients, approximately 20 had hepatocellular carcinoma, roughly 15 melanoma, 9 renal cell carcinoma and 9 head and neck cancer. The dose-escalation cohort was roughly 80% male with a mean age of roughly 62 years, ranging from roughly 20 to 80. Patients were allowed to have had prior anti-PD-1, anti-PD-L1 or anti-CTLA-4 therapy, and approximately 43% of the dose-escalation patients had previously received checkpoint inhibitors. Partial responses were achieved by three dose-escalation patients, of whom one had hepatocellular carcinoma and two had cutaneous melanoma. Peripheral TCRbeta sequencing was intended to test whether TCR sequence diversity was altered and clonal T-cell expansion was caused by ivuxolimab. The paper covers the monotherapy dose-escalation part of the phase I ivuxolimab trial, which included N of about 50 patients. The investigation overall reported the following: At doses from 0.1 to 3.0 mg/kg, clonal expansion was seen in both CD4+ and CD8+ blood T cells between baseline and week 6. Low levels of normalized T-cell clonal expansion were also shown by some nonresponding patients. In the 0.1-3.0 mg/kg groups, partial responders were among the patients with the lowest normalized peripheral clonal expansion, particularly in CD8+ T cells. The antigen specificity of the clonally expanded peripheral T cells was not determined. On average, CD8+ T cells showed more expanded clones than CD4+ T cells after ivuxolimab.

Deletion took 5 bases off V and 5 bases off J, with a span of 10 bases between the germline ends. The CDR3 sequence holds 13 residues, the cysteine and phenylalanine included. Only the CDR3 part of the read is kept: 39 bases, read in frame from the first base. CDR1 MDHEN and CDR2 SYDVKM were looked up in the germline V gene. Genomic DNA was extracted from sorted cells for sequencing of the TCRbeta CDR3 region. The immunoSEQ Assay was used for sequencing of TCRbeta CDR3 regions. Held by TCRdb, this immuneACCESS table contains in-frame sequences only and omits some clones. Under half of the omission traces to an unresolved V gene where checked; the cause of the rest is unknown. The sample table lists about 110,000 clones, 85% to 95% of them with a count of one. The top ten clones comprise 1.2% of the sample. Patients with autoimmune disease history or receiving systemic immunosuppression were excluded from the trial. In every dose cohort, peripheral blood was drawn for TCR sequencing at baseline, cycle 4 day 1, and cycle 7 day 1. Samples were obtained from an open-label, multicenter, first-in-human phase I dose-escalation trial of ivuxolimab. The trial enrolled adults with locally advanced or metastatic head and neck squamous cell, hepatocellular, melanoma or renal cell carcinoma. Before TCR sequencing, CD4+ T cells and CD8+ T cells were sorted from peripheral blood as separate populations.

The rearranged chain carries TRBV28 and TRBJ1-5; the D gene assignment is ambiguous. This TCR derives from an adult with an advanced solid tumor such as melanoma, head and neck, liver or kidney cancer. This material consisted of CD4+ or CD8+ T cells sorted from blood, taken in a trial of the OX40 agonist ivuxolimab. The bases read TGTGCCAGCAGTACCCCGCCCGATCAGCCCCAGCATTTT. This encodes CASSTPPDQPQHF.